This T cell receptor beta chain was found in a study of technical replicates of blood from a handful of donors. The protocol was immunoSEQ multiplex PCR, while the TCRdb copy is restricted to in-frame clones and leaves out a portion. This table has about 80,000 clones, roughly 91% appearing once. V lost 2 bases and J lost 3, with 11 bases in between. This CDR3 region has 15 residues. Germline CDR1 is SGHNT and CDR2 is YENEEA. This chain uses TRBV11-3 with TRBJ2-1; perhaps TRBD2 as D (6 bases). The sequence was obtained from a human donor in good health. The sequenced sample was T cells isolated from PBMCs. The CDR3 region has the DNA TGTGCCAGCAGCTTAATCCGGGACTTCTACAATGAGCAGTTCTTC. Protein sequence: CASSLIRDFYNEQFF.